This is a list of T cell receptor beta chains from one sample in a study of T cells expressing NK-cell markers. TCRdb reanalyzed the 5' RACE reads and collapses them to one entry per CDR3 protein, without DNA. This sample lists about 370,000 distinct CDR3 sequences; its ten largest clones have roughly a tenth. Source material: blood T cells: a sorted CD56 or NKG2C T cell subset, CD4+ or CD8+ T cells, or bulk PBMC T cells (not recorded which). The receptor set was obtained from a woman aged 50 to 60 in good health. Both conserved end residues are part of each CDR3. Each record gives: V gene, J gene, CDR3 protein.

TRBV13,TRBJ2-1,CASSPDLGSYNEQFF
TRBV7-9,TRBJ2-1,CASSSPTGTFGYEQFF
TRBV7-3,TRBJ2-5,CASSSATGNAETQYF
TRBV20-1,TRBJ1-5,CSAPPGGSNQPQHF
TRBV11-2,TRBJ1-1,CASSRGREPEAFF
TRBV20-1,TRBJ2-7,CSAASGSMGSEQYF
TRBV3-1,TRBJ2-5,CASSQDGPPMETQYF
TRBV27,TRBJ1-2,CASSPNPGGDGYTF
TRBV11-3,TRBJ2-1,CASSLGPVTEEQFF
TRBV25-1,TRBJ1-1,CASSEQGLNTEAFF
TRBV20-1,TRBJ1-4,CSAREGPEGLFF
TRBV16,TRBJ2-1,CASSPRGRDNEQFF
TRBV24-1,TRBJ2-3,CATSDSPATDTQYF
TRBV5-1,TRBJ2-1,CASSLAVRIYNEQFF
TRBV7-9,TRBJ2-7,CASSLAPTGDEQYF
TRBV30,TRBJ2-2,CAWSVIGLGTGELFF
TRBV12-3/TRBV12-4,TRBJ2-3,CASRPTGGSSDTQYF
TRBV11-2,TRBJ2-3,CASSLDPPGRLSSTDTQYF
TRBV15,TRBJ2-3,CATSHILGDTQYF
TRBV6-5,TRBJ2-5,CASSYSVSETQYF
TRBV7-9,TRBJ1-2,CASSFLDRNGYTF
TRBV6-2/TRBV6-3,TRBJ1-1,CASRTTGFTEAFF